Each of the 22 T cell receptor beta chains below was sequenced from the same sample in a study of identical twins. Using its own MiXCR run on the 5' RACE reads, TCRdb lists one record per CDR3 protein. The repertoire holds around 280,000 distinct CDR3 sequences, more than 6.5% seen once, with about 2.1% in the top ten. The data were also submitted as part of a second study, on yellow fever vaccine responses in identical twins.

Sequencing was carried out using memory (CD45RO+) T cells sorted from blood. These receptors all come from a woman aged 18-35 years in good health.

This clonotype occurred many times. The CDR3 DNA reads as TGTGCCAGCAGTTACCTAGCGGGATCCACCGGGGAGCTGTTTTTT. Amino acid sequence: CASSYLAGSTGELFF. The chain links TRBV12-3 or TRBV12-4 to TRBJ2-2; 9 bases line up with TRBD2. The CDR3 is made up of 15 amino acids. The junction had 4 bases not matched to a gene; V was cut back by 4 bases and J by 4 bases.

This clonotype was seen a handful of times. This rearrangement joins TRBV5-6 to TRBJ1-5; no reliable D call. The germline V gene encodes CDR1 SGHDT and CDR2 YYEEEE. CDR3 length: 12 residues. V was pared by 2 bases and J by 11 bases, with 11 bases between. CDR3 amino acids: CASSFSTGAQHF. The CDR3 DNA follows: TGTGCCAGCAGCTTTAGTACTGGAGCCCAGCATTTT.

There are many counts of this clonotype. The chain's CDR3 is CASSRGLAGGTTGELFF. The CDR3 DNA sequence: TGCGCCAGCAGCCGCGGACTAGCGGGGGGAACAACCGGGGAGCTGTTTTTT. This rearrangement joins TRBV4-1 to TRBJ2-2; TRBD2 matches at 14 bases. The CDR3 is 17 residues long. Unmatched junction bases numbered 6, after V lost 4 bases and J lost 5 bases. Per germline, CDR1 MGHRA and CDR2 YSYEKL.

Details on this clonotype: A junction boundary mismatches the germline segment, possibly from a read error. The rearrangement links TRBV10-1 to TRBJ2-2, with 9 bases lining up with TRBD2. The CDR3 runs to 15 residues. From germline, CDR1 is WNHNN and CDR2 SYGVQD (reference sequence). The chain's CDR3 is CASSDGTSNIGELFF. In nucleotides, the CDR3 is TGCGCCAGCAGTGACGGGACTAGCAACATCGGGGAGCTGTTTTTT.

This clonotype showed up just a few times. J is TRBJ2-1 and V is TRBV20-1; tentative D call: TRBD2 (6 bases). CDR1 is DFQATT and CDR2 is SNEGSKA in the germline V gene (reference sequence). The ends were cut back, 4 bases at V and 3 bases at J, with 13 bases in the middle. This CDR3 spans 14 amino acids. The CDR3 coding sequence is TGCAGTGCTAAGGTGGGAGGCCTCTACAATGAGCAGTTCTTC. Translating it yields CSAKVGGLYNEQFF.

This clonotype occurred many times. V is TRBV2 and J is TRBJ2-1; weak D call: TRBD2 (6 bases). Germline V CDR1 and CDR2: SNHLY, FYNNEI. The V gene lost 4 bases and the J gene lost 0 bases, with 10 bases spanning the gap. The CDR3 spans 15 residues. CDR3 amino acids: CASSVLAVSYNEQFF. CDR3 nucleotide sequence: TGTGCCAGCAGTGTTTTAGCGGTCTCCTACAATGAGCAGTTCTTC.

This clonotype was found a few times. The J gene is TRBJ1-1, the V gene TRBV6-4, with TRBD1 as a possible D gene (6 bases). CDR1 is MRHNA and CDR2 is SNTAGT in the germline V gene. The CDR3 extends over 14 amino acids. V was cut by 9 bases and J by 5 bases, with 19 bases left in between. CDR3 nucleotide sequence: TGTGCCAGGAGGGACACCAAACGGGGTACTGAAGCTTTCTTT. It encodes CARRDTKRGTEAFF.

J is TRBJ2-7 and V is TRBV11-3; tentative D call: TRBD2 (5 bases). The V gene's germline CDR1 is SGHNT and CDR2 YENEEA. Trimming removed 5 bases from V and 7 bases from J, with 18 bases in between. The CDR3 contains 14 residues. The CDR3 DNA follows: TGTGCCAGCAGCCCGGACTGGACCCAGCTGGAGCAGTACTTC. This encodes CASSPDWTQLEQYF.

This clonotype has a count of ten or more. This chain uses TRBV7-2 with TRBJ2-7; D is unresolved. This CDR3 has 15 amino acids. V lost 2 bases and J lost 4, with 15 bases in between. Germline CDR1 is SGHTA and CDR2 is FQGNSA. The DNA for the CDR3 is TGTGCCAGCAGCTTAATAGGGAACAAGGCTTACGAGCAGTACTTC. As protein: CASSLIGNKAYEQYF.

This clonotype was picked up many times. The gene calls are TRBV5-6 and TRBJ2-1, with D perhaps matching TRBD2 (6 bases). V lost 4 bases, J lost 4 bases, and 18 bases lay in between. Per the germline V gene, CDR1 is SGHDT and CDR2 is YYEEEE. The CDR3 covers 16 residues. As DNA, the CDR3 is TGTGCCAGCAGCCCTTTCCGGGGGAGAGATTACAATGAGCAGTTCTTC. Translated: CASSPFRGRDYNEQFF.

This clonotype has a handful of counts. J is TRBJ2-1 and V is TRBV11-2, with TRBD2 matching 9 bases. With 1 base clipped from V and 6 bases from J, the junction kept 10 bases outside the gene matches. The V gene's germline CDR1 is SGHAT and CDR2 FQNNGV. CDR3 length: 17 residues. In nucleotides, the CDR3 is TGTGCCAGCAGCTTAGCCCGAGGGGCGGGAGGGCTCAATGAGCAGTTCTTC. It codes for CASSLARGAGGLNEQFF.

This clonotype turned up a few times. The CDR3 sequence: CATSDIGTSGYNEQFF. CDR3 DNA: TGTGCCACCAGTGATATCGGGACTAGCGGATACAATGAGCAGTTCTTC. The chain is built from TRBV24-1 and TRBJ2-1; 11 bases match TRBD2. The J segment lost 4 bases and the V segment lost 3 bases, leaving 4 bases of the junction unmatched. This CDR3 comprises 16 residues. Germline CDR1 is KGHDR and CDR2 is SFDVKD.

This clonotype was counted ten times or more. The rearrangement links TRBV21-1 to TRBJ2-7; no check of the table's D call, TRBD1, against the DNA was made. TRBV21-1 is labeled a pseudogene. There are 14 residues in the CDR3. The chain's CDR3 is CASSKAGPPYEQYF. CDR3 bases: TGTGCCAGCAGCAAAGCCGGTCCCCCCTACGAGCAGTACTTC.

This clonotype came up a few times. Here the CDR3 reads CSARDGKEHSETQYF. In nucleotides, the CDR3 is TGCAGTGCTAGAGATGGAAAGGAACACTCAGAGACCCAGTACTTC. The J gene is TRBJ2-5, the V gene TRBV20-1; unclear D gene. Germline CDR1 is DFQATT and CDR2 is SNEGSKA (reference sequence). Trimming cost V 0 bases and J 4 bases, with 15 bases left between them. CDR3 size: 15 residues.

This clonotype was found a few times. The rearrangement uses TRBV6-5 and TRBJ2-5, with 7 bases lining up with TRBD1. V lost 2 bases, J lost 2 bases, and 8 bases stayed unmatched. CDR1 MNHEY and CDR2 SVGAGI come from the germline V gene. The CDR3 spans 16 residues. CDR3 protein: CASSYTLTGRQETQYF. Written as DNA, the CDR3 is TGTGCCAGCAGTTACACCCTGACAGGGCGGCAAGAGACCCAGTACTTC.

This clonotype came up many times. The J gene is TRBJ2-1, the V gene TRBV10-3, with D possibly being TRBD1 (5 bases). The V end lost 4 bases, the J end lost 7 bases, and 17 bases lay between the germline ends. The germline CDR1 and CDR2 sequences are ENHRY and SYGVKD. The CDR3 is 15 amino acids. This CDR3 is CAISAPTGIGNEQFF. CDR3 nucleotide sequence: TGTGCCATCAGTGCGCCCACAGGAATTGGGAATGAGCAGTTCTTC.

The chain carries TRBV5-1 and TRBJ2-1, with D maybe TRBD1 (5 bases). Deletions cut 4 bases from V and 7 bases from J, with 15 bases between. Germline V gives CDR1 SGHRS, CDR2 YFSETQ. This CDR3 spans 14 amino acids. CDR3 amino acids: CASSLELTENEQFF. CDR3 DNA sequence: TGCGCCAGCAGCCTTGAATTGACAGAGAATGAGCAGTTCTTC.

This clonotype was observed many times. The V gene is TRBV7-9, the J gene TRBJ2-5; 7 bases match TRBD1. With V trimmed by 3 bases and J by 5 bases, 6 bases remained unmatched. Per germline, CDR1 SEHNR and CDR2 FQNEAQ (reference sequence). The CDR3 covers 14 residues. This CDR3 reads CASSFLATGETQYF. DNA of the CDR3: TGTGCCAGCAGCTTTCTCGCGACAGGGGAGACCCAGTACTTC.

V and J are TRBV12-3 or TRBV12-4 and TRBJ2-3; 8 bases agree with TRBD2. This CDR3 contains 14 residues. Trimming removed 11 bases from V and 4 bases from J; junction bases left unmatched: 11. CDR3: CASRPGGGADTQYF. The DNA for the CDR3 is TGTGCCTCCCGACCGGGGGGGGGGGCAGATACGCAGTATTTT.

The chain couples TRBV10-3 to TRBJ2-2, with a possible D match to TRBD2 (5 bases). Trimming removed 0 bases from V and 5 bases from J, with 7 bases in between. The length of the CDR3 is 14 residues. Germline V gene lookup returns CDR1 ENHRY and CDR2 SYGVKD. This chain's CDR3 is CAISESEVTGELFF. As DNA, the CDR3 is TGTGCCATCAGTGAGTCGGAGGTAACCGGGGAGCTGTTTTTT.

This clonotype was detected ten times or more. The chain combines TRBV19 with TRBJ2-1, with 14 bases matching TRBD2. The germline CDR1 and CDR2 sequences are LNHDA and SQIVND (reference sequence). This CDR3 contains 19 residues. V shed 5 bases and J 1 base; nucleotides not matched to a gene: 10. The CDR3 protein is CASSPRGTSGSRSYNEQFF. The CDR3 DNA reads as TGTGCCAGTAGTCCGCGGGGGACTAGCGGGAGTCGGTCCTACAATGAGCAGTTCTTC.

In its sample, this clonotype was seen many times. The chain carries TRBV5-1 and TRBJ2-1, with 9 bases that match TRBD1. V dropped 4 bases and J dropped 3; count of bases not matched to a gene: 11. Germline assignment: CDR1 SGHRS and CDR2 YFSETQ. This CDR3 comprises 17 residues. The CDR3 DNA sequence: TGCGCCAGCAGCCTACCCCCGACAGGGGGAGGCTACAATGAGCAGTTCTTC. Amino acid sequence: CASSLPPTGGGYNEQFF.